A selection of T cell receptor beta chains follows, all from one sample in a study of beta chain features in type 1 diabetes. Sequencing was performed with immunoSEQ multiplex PCR; in TCRdb, only in-frame clones are kept and a portion is missing. Of 130,000 or so clones detected, approximately 15% appear once; the ten largest clones hold 2.6%. Sequencing used central memory CD4+ T cells from blood. Source of these receptors: a man aged 18 to 29 with type 1 diabetes. Each CDR3 is given with its conserved first and last residue. The D gene is left open where the match is weak. Expanded clones are given a class, and other clones once, few, many or no size at all.

v_gene	d_gene	j_gene	abundance	CDR3nt	CDR3aa
TRBV29-1	.	TRBJ1-2	many	TGCAGCGTTGAAGATAGGGGCGCAGCGGTTGGCTACACCTTC	CSVEDRGAAVGYTF
TRBV19	.	TRBJ2-3	many	TGTGCCAGTAGTTCTCATACAGATACGCAGTATTTT	CASSSHTDTQYF
TRBV18	TRBD2	TRBJ2-1	.	TGTGCCAGCTCACCACATCGGGAGGGCCACGAACAGTTCTTC	CASSPHREGHEQFF
TRBV4-1	TRBD2	TRBJ2-6	.	TGCGCCAGCTTTCCGACTAGCGGGAGGGCAGGGTCTGGGGCCAACGTCCTGACTTTC	CASFPTSGRAGSGANVLTF
TRBV23-1	TRBD2	TRBJ2-4	.	TGCGCCAGCAGTCAATGGGGCTGGGAGGGGAGTGGCAAAAACATTCAGTACTTC	CASSQWGWEGSGKNIQYF
TRBV6-5	.	TRBJ1-6	.	TGTGCCAGCAGTTACTCGAGCTCCTATAATTCACCCCTCCACTTT	CASSYSSSYNSPLHF
TRBV5-1	TRBD2	TRBJ2-1	.	TGCGCCAGCAGCTTGGACCTAGTGGGAGGGCTATACGGGCAGTTCTTC	CASSLDLVGGLYGQFF
TRBV5-6	.	TRBJ2-3	.	TGTGCCAGCAGCCGCCCCGATAGCACAGATACGCAGTATTTT	CASSRPDSTDTQYF
TRBV29-1	.	TRBJ1-4	few	TGCAGCGTTGTTCGGGAAAATGAAAAACTGTTTTTT	CSVVRENEKLFF
TRBV7-2	TRBD2	TRBJ2-5	few	TGTGCCAGCAGCTTAGCGGCCAGCGGGGGGCAAGAGACCCAGTACTTC	CASSLAASGGQETQYF
TRBV9	.	TRBJ1-1	.	TGTGCCAGCAGCGTAGGACAGGACACTGAAGCTTTCTTT	CASSVGQDTEAFF
TRBV2	.	TRBJ1-5	.	TGTGCCAGCAGTGAACCCAATCAGCCCCAGCATTTT	CASSEPNQPQHF
TRBV7-2	TRBD2	TRBJ2-5	.	TGTGCCAGCAGCCCCCATGGGGACTATGGAGAGACCCAGTACTTC	CASSPHGDYGETQYF
TRBV4-2	TRBD2	TRBJ2-2	few	TGTGCCAGCAGCCCTCAAGGCCGGGCTAGCGGGGCCACGTTCGCGAACACCGGGGAGCTGTTTTTT	CASSPQGRASGATFANTGELFF
TRBV7-2	TRBD1	TRBJ1-1	few	TGTGCCAGCAGCTTCCCAGGGGGCGGCACTGAAGCTTTCTTT	CASSFPGGGTEAFF
TRBV30	.	TRBJ2-7	.	TGTGCCTGGAGTTCCCATCTCGAGCAGTACTTC	CAWSSHLEQYF
TRBV5-4	TRBD1	TRBJ2-5	.	TGTGCCAGCAGCTTGGATGACAGGGGTGAGACCCAGTACTTC	CASSLDDRGETQYF
TRBV6-6	.	TRBJ2-3	.	TGTGCCAGCAGTGTCCGTCGAGGGTTGGATACGCAGTATTTT	CASSVRRGLDTQYF
TRBV12-5	.	TRBJ2-2	few	TGTGCTAGTGGTTTTACTAGCGGGGAGCTGTTTTTT	CASGFTSGELFF
TRBV5-1	.	TRBJ1-3	few	TGCGCCAGCAGCCTAACTCTTCGGGGGATCTCTGGAAACACCATATATTTT	CASSLTLRGISGNTIYF
TRBV6-6	.	TRBJ2-7	few	TGTGCCAGCAGTTACTCGTCGGCAGGTTCCTACGAGCAGTACTTC	CASSYSSAGSYEQYF
TRBV7-2	.	TRBJ2-7	.	TGTGCCAGCAGCCCCGAATATCTCAGAACCTACGAGCAGTACTTC	CASSPEYLRTYEQYF
TRBV2	TRBD2	TRBJ2-7	few	TGTGCCAGCAGTGAAGGACTAGCCAATGACGAGCAGTACTTC	CASSEGLANDEQYF
TRBV5-1	.	TRBJ2-5	.	TGCGCCAGCAGCTTACAGGGAGGTCAGGAGACCCAGTACTTC	CASSLQGGQETQYF
TRBV11-2	.	TRBJ1-2	.	TGTGCAAGCGCGGGTTGGGATAGGAAAATCTATGGCTACACCTTC	CASAGWDRKIYGYTF
TRBV7-6	TRBD1	TRBJ2-2	.	TGTGCCAGCAGCTCAACGGGACAGGGAGCTTCGAACACCGGGGAGCTGTTTTTT	CASSSTGQGASNTGELFF
TRBV14	.	TRBJ2-7	many	TGTGCCAGCAGCCAAGATCTTAGCCCCGGATACTCCTACGAGCAGTACTTC	CASSQDLSPGYSYEQYF
TRBV7-6	.	TRBJ2-3	few	TGTGCCAGCAGCTTAGCCCGGCTCGGCACAGATACGCAGTATTTT	CASSLARLGTDTQYF
TRBV9	TRBD2	TRBJ2-7	few	TGTGCCAGCAGCGTACAAGCGGGAGGGCCCTACGAGCAGTACTTC	CASSVQAGGPYEQYF